This entry is about one T cell receptor beta chain. This record comes from a study of blood T cell repertoires in COVID-19. Study at large: Donors in the United States, Italy and Spain gave samples during acute or convalescent COVID-19. From T cells, B-cell-depleted T cells, or PBMCs came the material, which was cDNA or gDNA.

Living in 24 US areas, the participants were between about 18 and 100 years of age. Participants' own reports of clinical history determined their cohort assignment. Only in-frame clones appear in the TCRdb table, and some are missing; sequencing was by immunoSEQ multiplex PCR. The table lists around 230,000 clones, about 91% of them singletons. V lost 3 bases and J 8 bases, leaving 10 bases between the germline ends. This CDR3 is 12 amino acids long. The sequence came from a woman in her 40s with acute COVID-19. J is TRBJ1-2 and V is TRBV12-3 or TRBV12-4; D gene unclear. Material for sequencing was PBMCs or T cells enriched from blood (not recorded which). CDR3 DNA sequence: TGTGCCAGCAGTTTTTTACTACGGGGCTACACCTTC. Its protein is CASSFLLRGYTF.